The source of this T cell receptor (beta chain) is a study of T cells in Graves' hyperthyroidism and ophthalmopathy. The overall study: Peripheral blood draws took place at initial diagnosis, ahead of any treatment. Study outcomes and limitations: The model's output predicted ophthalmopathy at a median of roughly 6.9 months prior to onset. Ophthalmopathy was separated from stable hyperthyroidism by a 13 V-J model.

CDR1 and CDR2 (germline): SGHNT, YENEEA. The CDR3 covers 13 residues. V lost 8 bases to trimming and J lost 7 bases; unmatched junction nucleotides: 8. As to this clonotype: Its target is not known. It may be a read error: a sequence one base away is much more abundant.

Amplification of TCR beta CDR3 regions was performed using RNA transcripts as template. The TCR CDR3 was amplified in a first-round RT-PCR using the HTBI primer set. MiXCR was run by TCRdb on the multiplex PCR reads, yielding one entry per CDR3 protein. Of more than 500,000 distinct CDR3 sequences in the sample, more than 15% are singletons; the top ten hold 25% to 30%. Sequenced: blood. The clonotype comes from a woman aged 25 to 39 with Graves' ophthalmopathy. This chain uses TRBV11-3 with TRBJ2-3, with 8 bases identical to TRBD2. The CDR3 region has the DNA TGTGCCAGCGGGAGCGGGAGTACAAATACGCAGTATTTT. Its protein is CASGSGSTNTQYF.